This T cell receptor beta chain comes out of a study of blood T cell repertoires in COVID-19. CDR3 length equals 15 residues. V dropped 7 bases and J dropped 4; count of bases not matched to a gene: 10. Germline lookup yields CDR1 MNHEY and CDR2 SVGAGI. Assay used: immunoSEQ multiplex PCR; TCRdb lists only in-frame clones, some missing. Found here are around 170,000 clones, just over 85% of them singletons; the top ten hold about 7%. Sequenced input: peripheral blood. This clonotype was sampled from a man aged 45-65 years with active or convalescent COVID-19. The V call is TRBV6-5, the J call TRBJ1-1, with TRBD1 identical over 9 bases. CDR3 sequence (DNA): TGTGCCAGCACCTCACAGGGGGCCGAGGGCACTGAAGCTTTCTTT. This gives the protein CASTSQGAEGTEAFF.